Listed below are T cell receptor beta chains from one sample, sequenced in a study of T cell repertoires in cytomegalovirus infection. Each CDR3 protein gets one entry after TCRdb re-called the reads with MiXCR. The sample lists about 890,000 distinct CDR3 sequences, roughly 30% occurring once. Their target antigens are unknown. The sample here was cultured CD8+ T cells from PBMCs, taken from culture after CMV antigen stimulation. The source of these receptors is a human donor in good health (CMV status not recorded). Some clones in this sample may be carry-over from other donors' samples. CDR3s include the opening cysteine and the closing phenylalanine or tryptophan. The D gene is left open where the match is weak. Clone size is stated in some rows and not others, as once, few, many or a class when expanded.

abundance,v_gene,d_gene,j_gene,CDR3aa,CDR3nt
NA,TRBV27,NA,TRBJ1-2,CASRVLLGQTPNYGYTF,TGTGCCAGCAGAGTTTTACTGGGCCAAACGCCGAACTATGGCTACACCTTC
NA,TRBV10-3,NA,TRBJ1-5,CAISESTTQNQPQHF,TGTGCCATCAGTGAGTCGACGACTCAAAATCAGCCCCAGCATTTT
NA,TRBV9,TRBD2,TRBJ2-3,CASSRRAGAYTDTQYF,TGTGCCAGCAGCAGAAGAGCGGGGGCCTACACAGATACGCAGTATTTT
few,TRBV6-1,NA,TRBJ2-1,CASSPARGKNEQFF,TGTGCCAGCAGTCCGGCAAGGGGGAAAAATGAGCAGTTCTTC
NA,TRBV6-6,TRBD2,TRBJ2-5,CASSYSGASGGKETQYF,TGTGCCAGCAGTTACTCTGGGGCTAGCGGGGGAAAAGAGACCCAGTACTTC
many,TRBV7-2,NA,TRBJ1-4,CASSPWGWRTNEKLFF,TGTGCCAGCAGCCCGTGGGGGTGGAGGACTAATGAAAAACTGTTTTTT
few,TRBV4-3,TRBD2,TRBJ2-3,CASSQDFASGGYTDTQYF,TGCGCCAGCAGCCAAGATTTCGCTAGCGGGGGATACACAGATACGCAGTATTTT
NA,TRBV2,NA,TRBJ1-2,CASRSEGEDGYTF,TGTGCCAGCAGATCAGAAGGGGAGGACGGCTACACCTTC
NA,TRBV12-3/TRBV12-4,NA,TRBJ1-1,CASRQRVNTEAFF,TGTGCCAGCAGACAGAGAGTGAACACTGAAGCTTTCTTT
many,TRBV7-8,NA,TRBJ2-2,CASSLTREWGGPTGELFF,TGTGCCAGCAGCTTAACCAGGGAGTGGGGGGGGCCGACCGGGGAGCTGTTTTTT
many,TRBV7-2,NA,TRBJ2-5,CASSAPDRQETQYF,TGTGCCAGCAGCGCTCCCGACAGACAAGAGACCCAGTACTTC
NA,TRBV6-8,NA,TRBJ1-5,CASSYSQASNQPQHF,TGTGCCAGCAGTTACTCTCAGGCGAGCAATCAGCCCCAGCATTTT
few,TRBV28,NA,TRBJ2-2,CASSLRQPNTGELFF,TGTGCCAGCAGCCTCCGACAGCCCAACACCGGGGAGCTGTTTTTT
many,TRBV7-2,NA,TRBJ1-1,CASSLDGYREAFF,TGTGCCAGCAGCTTAGACGGGTACCGTGAAGCTTTCTTT
many,TRBV7-8,NA,TRBJ2-2,CASQNTGELFF,TGTGCCAGCCAGAACACCGGGGAGCTGTTTTTT
NA,TRBV27,TRBD1,TRBJ2-1,CASSPGTGAHNEQFF,TGTGCCAGCAGTCCTGGGACAGGGGCCCACAATGAGCAGTTCTTC
NA,TRBV27,NA,TRBJ2-5,CASSPTGGKETQYF,TGTGCCAGCAGCCCTACCGGGGGAAAAGAGACCCAGTACTTC
NA,TRBV12-5,NA,TRBJ2-7,CARAQDTVPYEQYF,TGTGCTAGGGCCCAGGACACCGTACCCTACGAGCAGTACTTC
many,TRBV6-5,NA,TRBJ1-5,CASSPGASYSNQPQHF,TGTGCCAGCAGTCCGGGGGCTTCCTATAGCAATCAGCCCCAGCATTTT
NA,TRBV7-9,TRBD1,TRBJ2-2,CASSLEYQGEVTGELFF,TGTGCCAGCAGCTTAGAGTATCAGGGGGAAGTCACCGGGGAGCTGTTTTTT
few,TRBV7-8,NA,TRBJ1-6,CASTAYQGNSPLHF,TGTGCCAGCACCGCTTACCAGGGGAATTCACCCCTCCACTTT
few,TRBV14,NA,TRBJ2-6,CASSQVVDFLSGANVLTF,TGTGCCAGCAGCCAAGTAGTGGACTTCCTCTCTGGGGCCAACGTCCTGACTTTC
NA,TRBV7-4,NA,TRBJ1-5,CASTDTSNQPQHF,TGTGCCAGCACTGACACGAGCAATCAGCCCCAGCATTTT
NA,TRBV27,NA,TRBJ1-5,CASSLQGLGQPQHF,TGTGCCAGCAGTCTACAGGGACTGGGCCAGCCCCAGCATTTT
NA,TRBV27,NA,TRBJ2-2,CASSFQGTGELFF,TGTGCCAGCAGTTTTCAAGGGACCGGGGAGCTGTTTTTT
many,TRBV27,TRBD2,TRBJ2-3,CASKLQSGGSTDTQYF,TGTGCCAGCAAACTCCAAAGCGGGGGCTCCACAGATACGCAGTATTTT
NA,TRBV27,NA,TRBJ2-5,CATGSTQETQYF,TGTGCCACCGGATCGACCCAAGAGACCCAGTACTTC
few,TRBV13,TRBD2,TRBJ2-7,CASSSPGLEKPYEQYF,TGTGCCAGCAGCTCTCCGGGACTAGAAAAACCCTACGAGCAGTACTTC
many,TRBV7-2,TRBD2,TRBJ2-1,CASSDGLAGYNEQFF,TGTGCCAGCAGCGATGGACTAGCGGGCTACAATGAGCAGTTCTTC
few,TRBV28,NA,TRBJ2-6,CASIALRPYSGANVLTF,TGTGCCAGCATAGCCCTTAGACCGTACTCTGGGGCCAACGTCCTGACTTTC
NA,TRBV27,NA,TRBJ1-6,CASSLRTNSPLHF,TGTGCCAGCAGTTTACGGACTAATTCACCCCTCCACTTT
NA,TRBV12-3/TRBV12-4,TRBD2,TRBJ2-2,CASSPVVLGLANTGELFF,TGTGCCAGCAGTCCAGTGGTCCTAGGACTAGCGAACACCGGGGAGCTGTTTTTT
NA,TRBV4-1,NA,TRBJ2-3,CASSVASLFTDTQYF,TGCGCCAGCAGCGTGGCCAGCCTGTTCACAGATACGCAGTATTTT
NA,TRBV27,TRBD1,TRBJ2-1,CAIGQGAVSYNEQFF,TGTGCCATAGGACAGGGGGCAGTCTCCTACAATGAGCAGTTCTTC
many,TRBV7-6,NA,TRBJ2-5,CASTSWDTQETQYF,TGTGCCAGCACCTCGTGGGACACCCAAGAGACCCAGTACTTC
few,TRBV19,TRBD2,TRBJ2-2,CAIGGLAGGPGTGELFF,TGTGCCATCGGGGGGCTAGCGGGGGGGCCTGGCACCGGGGAGCTGTTTTTT
NA,TRBV19,TRBD1,TRBJ2-5,CASSYRDREPKETQYF,TGTGCCAGTAGCTACCGGGACAGGGAGCCAAAAGAGACCCAGTACTTC
few,TRBV12-3/TRBV12-4,NA,TRBJ1-1,CASSPIRAVVTEAFF,TGTGCCAGCAGCCCCATCCGGGCAGTTGTCACTGAAGCTTTCTTT
NA,TRBV6-1,NA,TRBJ2-5,CASSLGQGSTQYF,TGTGCCAGCAGTTTGGGGCAGGGGTCGACCCAGTACTTC
NA,TRBV9,NA,TRBJ2-6,CASGVATGRASSGANVLTF,TGTGCCAGCGGCGTAGCTACAGGCAGGGCATCCTCTGGGGCCAACGTCCTGACTTTC
NA,TRBV10-2,NA,TRBJ1-2,CASSETRGDGYTF,TGCGCCAGCAGTGAAACTAGGGGAGATGGCTACACCTTC
NA,TRBV6-2/TRBV6-3,NA,TRBJ2-2,CASSWDTDTGELFF,TGTGCCAGCAGCTGGGACACGGACACCGGGGAGCTGTTTTTT
once,TRBV7-2,TRBD1,TRBJ1-1,CASSLRTGGFGTEAFF,TGTGCCAGCAGCTTAAGGACAGGGGGCTTTGGCACTGAAGCTTTCTTT
NA,TRBV20-1,NA,TRBJ2-7,CSASSGSRHEQYF,TGCAGTGCTAGTTCTGGGAGCCGCCACGAGCAGTACTTC
few,TRBV10-3,TRBD2,TRBJ2-7,CATLAGGYEQYF,TGTGCCACCCTAGCGGGGGGGTACGAGCAGTACTTC
NA,TRBV7-9,NA,TRBJ1-1,CASSLGPGRLAFF,TGTGCCAGCAGCTTAGGGCCGGGGAGATTAGCTTTCTTT